The clone carrying this T cell receptor (beta chain) was seen only a few times. These data belong to a study of CD8+CD57+ T cells in acquired aplastic anemia. The study profiled TCR beta VDJ and CDR3 using genomic DNA as template. TCRdb reanalysed the reads using MiXCR and keeps one entry per CDR3 protein. Counted here are 150,000 or so distinct CDR3 sequences, about 48% occurring once; the ten biggest clones make up roughly 12%. Trimming removed 4 bases from V and 0 bases from J; junction bases left unmatched: 4. The CDR3 loop spans 14 amino acids. Germline CDR1 SQVTM, CDR2 ANQGSEA. In patients chosen for sequencing, flow cytometry had shown CD8+CD57+ cell expansion.

This chain uses TRBV29-1 with TRBJ2-7; 9 nucleotides align to TRBD2. The receptor's source is a human donor with aplastic anemia. The specimen was sorted CD4+, CD8+, or CD8+CD57+ T cells (not recorded which) from PBMCs. The CDR3 DNA follows: TGCAGCGTTGGAGCGGGGGGCTACTCCTACGAGCAGTACTTC. Translation gives CSVGAGGYSYEQYF.